The 28 T cell receptor beta chains in this list originate from one sample, sequenced in a study of neoadjuvant anti-PD-1 for oral cavity cancer. The repertoire was sequenced with immunoSEQ multiplex PCR; TCRdb's copy has only in-frame clones and lacks some. The table has around 70,000 clones, 70% to 90% seen once. Time point meaning: after neoadjuvant nivolumab, at surgical resection. The specimen was PBMCs, collected after nivolumab (anti-PD-1) treatment. The receptors derive from a person aged 40 to 85 with oral cavity squamous cell carcinoma.

The genes are TRBV7-2 and TRBJ1-5; 8 bases are a match to TRBD1. With 5 bases clipped from V and 9 bases from J, the junction kept 3 bases outside the gene matches. The germline V gene has CDR1 SGHTA and CDR2 FQGNSA. CDR3 length equals 12 residues. DNA of the CDR3: TGTGCCAGCAGCACCGGGACAGGGCCCCAGCATTTT. Translated: CASSTGTGPQHF.

The CDR3 DNA reads as TGCAGTGACAGGGAAACTGAAGCTTTCTTT. Encoded protein: CSDRETEAFF. The chain combines TRBV20-1 with TRBJ1-1; TRBD1 is a possible D gene (6 bases). Germline CDR1 is DFQATT and CDR2 is SNEGSKA (reference sequence). The CDR3 sequence is 10 residues long. V shed 7 bases and J shed 5 bases, with 8 bases lying between them.

The chain joins TRBV4-1 to TRBJ2-7, with D possibly TRBD2 on 5 matching bases. Germline V gene data show CDR1 as MGHRA and CDR2 as YSYEKL. The CDR3 is 14 residues long. V gave up 9 bases and J gave up 2 bases, with 17 bases separating them. CDR3 nucleotides: TGCGCCAGTCAACTAAACTACGGGGCCTACGAGCAGTACTTC. Its translation: CASQLNYGAYEQYF.

J is TRBJ2-5 and V is TRBV11-2; TRBD2 agrees at 12 bases. The CDR3 has 18 amino acids. Germline-derived CDR1 and CDR2 are SGHAT and FQNNGV. The junction had 9 bases not matched to a gene; V was cut back by 1 base and J by 3 bases. The DNA for the CDR3 is TGTGCCAGCAGCTTAGGGGCTAGCGGGAGGGCCAGGGAAGAGACCCAGTACTTC. Its translation: CASSLGASGRAREETQYF.

The chain combines TRBV6-5 with TRBJ1-1; D is uncertain. V was trimmed by 0 bases and J by 1 base, leaving 9 bases between them. Germline CDR1 reads MNHEY; CDR2 reads SVGAGI. The CDR3 consists of 15 residues. Here the CDR3 reads CASSYSPTGNTEAFF. CDR3 sequence (DNA): TGTGCCAGCAGTTACTCGCCGACTGGGAACACTGAAGCTTTCTTT.

This clone was counted only a few times. This sequence joins TRBV30 and TRBJ1-5, with 8 bases matching TRBD1. CDR3 length equals 16 residues. V shed 3 bases, J shed 2 bases, and the junction held 9 bases outside the gene matches. The germline CDR1 and CDR2 sequences are GTSNPN and SVGIG (reference sequence). The CDR3 bases are TGTGCCTGGAGCTACATGGGACAGGACGGCAATCAGCCCCAGCATTTT. It encodes CAWSYMGQDGNQPQHF. Using reference TRBV30 and TRBJ1-5 for the parts outside the CDR3, the full variable domain is SQTIHQWPATLVQPVGSPLSLECTVEGTSNPNLYWYRQAAGRGLQLLFYSVGIGQISSEVPQNLSASRPQDRQFILSSKKLLLSDSGFYLCAWSYMGQDGNQPQHFGDGTRLSIL.

V usage is TRBV29-1 and J usage is TRBJ2-7, with 11 positions matching TRBD1. The germline V gene encodes CDR1 SQVTM and CDR2 ANQGSEA. The V gene end was trimmed by 2 bases and the J gene end by 4 bases; junction bases not matched to a gene: 4. The CDR3 is 14 amino acids. The CDR3 sequence is CSVEFRDRGYEQYF. The DNA of the CDR3 is TGCAGCGTTGAATTCCGGGACAGGGGGTACGAGCAGTACTTC.

This clone has ten or more counts. The chain employs TRBV28 and TRBJ2-7; 7 bases match TRBD2. The germline CDR1 and CDR2 sequences are MDHEN and SYDVKM. This CDR3 has 13 amino acids. V lost 8 bases and J lost 2; bases outside the gene matches: 6. CDR3 region: CASVRTRPYEQYF. Here the CDR3 DNA reads TGTGCCAGCGTACGGACTAGACCCTACGAGCAGTACTTC.

V and J are TRBV9 and TRBJ2-7; 9 positions agree with TRBD2. Germline-derived CDR1 and CDR2 are SGDLS and YYNGEE. Trimming at V came to 4 bases and at J to 4 bases, leaving 12 bases not matched to a gene. This CDR3 region has 16 residues. CDR3 nucleotide sequence: TGTGCCAGCAGCCGGGGGGTTAGCGGGAGTGGGTACGAGCAGTACTTC. It specifies CASSRGVSGSGYEQYF.

The chain recombines TRBV30 with TRBJ1-5; 8 bases match TRBD1. The CDR3 has 14 amino acids. In germline, CDR1 is GTSNPN, CDR2 SVGIG (reference sequence). V lost 0 bases and J lost 7; bases outside the gene matches: 5. CDR3 residues: CAWSVKQGGQPQHF. The DNA of the CDR3 is TGTGCCTGGAGTGTAAAACAGGGGGGACAGCCCCAGCATTTT.

The chain couples TRBV5-1 to TRBJ1-1, with D maybe TRBD1 (5 bases). The CDR3 has 15 amino acids. CDR1 and CDR2 (germline): SGHRS, YFSETQ. V was trimmed by 0 bases and J by 1 base, leaving 10 bases between them. The CDR3 is CASSLARVENTEAFF. CDR3 nucleotides: TGCGCCAGCAGCTTGGCCAGGGTCGAGAACACTGAAGCTTTCTTT.

V gene TRBV5-4 combines with J gene TRBJ2-7; 7 bases align to TRBD2. The CDR3 is 15 amino acids. Germline CDR1 SGHNT, CDR2 YYREEE (reference sequence). With V trimmed by 4 bases and J by 4 bases, 11 bases remained unmatched. CDR3 DNA: TGTGCCAGCAGCCCGGGACTATCGTACCTTTACGAGCAGTACTTC. Translating it yields CASSPGLSYLYEQYF.

The V and J genes are TRBV29-1 and TRBJ2-1; weak D call: TRBD1 (6 bases). Germline lookup yields CDR1 SQVTM and CDR2 ANQGSEA. V lost 5 bases and J 7 bases, leaving 15 bases between the germline ends. This CDR3 comprises 13 residues. The CDR3 here is CSVRRTAENEQFF. CDR3 nucleotide sequence: TGCAGCGTTCGCCGGACAGCCGAGAATGAGCAGTTCTTC.

The rearrangement links TRBV2 to TRBJ1-6; 7 bases match TRBD1. The CDR3 is 17 residues long. CDR1 and CDR2 (germline): SNHLY, FYNNEI. The V gene end was trimmed by 4 bases and the J gene end by 0 bases; junction bases not matched to a gene: 6. In DNA form, the CDR3 reads TGTGCCAGCAGTGTGACAGGGCCCAACTCCTATAATTCACCCCTCCACTTT. It is translated as CASSVTGPNSYNSPLHF.

The chain employs TRBV6-5 and TRBJ1-5; D call uncertain. V lost 8 bases and J lost 7, with 12 bases in between. Looked up from germline, CDR1 is MNHEY and CDR2 is SVGAGI. The CDR3 totals 12 residues. In DNA, the CDR3 is TGTGCCAGCGGTCTAGGGAGACAGCCCCAGCATTTT. Its translation is CASGLGRQPQHF.

The rearrangement joins TRBV11-2 to TRBJ2-7; 8 nucleotides align to TRBD2. CDR1 and CDR2 (germline): SGHAT, FQNNGV. After removal of 0 bases from V and 7 bases from J, the junction contained 14 bases not matched to a gene. The CDR3 sequence is 17 residues long. CDR3 bases: TGTGCCAGCAGCTTAGATCGGGTGGGACTAGTCCCTGGGGAGCAGTACTTC. Translating gives CASSLDRVGLVPGEQYF.

The chain joins TRBV7-3 to TRBJ2-2, with a weak D call TRBD2 (6 bases). V was pared by 5 bases and J by 1 base, with 17 bases between. The CDR3 loop spans 17 amino acids. CDR1 is SGHTA, CDR2 FQGTGA, per germline. CDR3 residues: CASSPPPMGGNTGELFF. DNA of the CDR3: TGTGCCAGCAGCCCCCCGCCCATGGGGGGGAACACCGGGGAGCTGTTTTTT.

The genes are TRBV7-8 and TRBJ1-5, with D possibly TRBD1 on 5 matching bases. Germline values: CDR1 SGHVS, CDR2 FQNEAQ. Trimming stripped 2 bases from V and 3 bases from J, with 14 bases between. The CDR3 runs to 16 residues. The CDR3 is CASSLLSAGDNQPQHF. CDR3 coding DNA: TGTGCCAGCAGCTTACTGTCGGCGGGGGACAATCAGCCCCAGCATTTT.

This chain links TRBV5-1 with TRBJ1-5; 9 bases agree with TRBD1. There are 15 residues in the CDR3. From germline, CDR1 is SGHRS and CDR2 YFSETQ. Trimming cost V 0 bases and J 3 bases; bases outside gene matches: 1. The CDR3 reads CASSLGTGANQPQHF. The CDR3 region has the DNA TGCGCCAGCAGCTTGGGGACAGGGGCCAATCAGCCCCAGCATTTT.

In DNA form, the CDR3 reads TGTGCCAGCACTAAGGCCTACGAGCAGTACTTC. As protein: CASTKAYEQYF. This chain joins TRBV7-2 and TRBJ2-7; D is undetermined. Deletions cut 7 bases from V and 2 bases from J, with 6 bases between. Germline assignment: CDR1 SGHTA and CDR2 FQGNSA. The CDR3 sequence is 11 residues long. The full variable domain, its missing parts supplied by reference TRBV7-2 and TRBJ2-7, is GAGVSQSPSNKVTEKGKDVELRCDPISGHTALYWYRQSLGQGLEFLIYFQGNSAPDKSGLPSDRFSAERTGGSVSTLTIQRTQQEDSAVYLCASTKAYEQYFGPGTRLTVT.

The chain employs TRBV27 and TRBJ2-7; unclear D gene. Trimming stripped 5 bases from V and 5 bases from J, with 7 bases between. The germline V gene has CDR1 MNHEY and CDR2 SMNVEV (reference sequence). This CDR3 comprises 11 residues. The CDR3 is CASSIGNEQYF. The CDR3 DNA reads as TGTGCCAGCAGTATAGGTAACGAGCAGTACTTC.

This rearrangement joins TRBV30 to TRBJ2-5; maybe TRBD2 (6 bases). V was cut by 2 bases and J by 5 bases, with 12 bases left in between. Germline V gene lookup returns CDR1 GTSNPN and CDR2 SVGIG (reference sequence). The CDR3 covers 13 residues. CDR3 nucleotides: TGTGCCTGGAGTAACTGGGAGGCGGAGACCCAGTACTTC. Residues: CAWSNWEAETQYF. The variable domain in full, completed from reference TRBV30 and TRBJ2-5, reads SQTIHQWPATLVQPVGSPLSLECTVEGTSNPNLYWYRQAAGRGLQLLFYSVGIGQISSEVPQNLSASRPQDRQFILSSKKLLLSDSGFYLCAWSNWEAETQYFGPGTRLLVL.

This clone was detected only once. The chain uses TRBV29-1 and TRBJ1-1, with D perhaps TRBD1 (5 bases). Germline CDR1 is SQVTM and CDR2 is ANQGSEA. The V end was cut by 6 bases, the J end by 4 bases, with 12 bases between. CDR3 size: 12 residues. For the CDR3, the DNA is TGCAGCGTGGCCCTTGGGGGCACTGAAGCTTTCTTT. It encodes CSVALGGTEAFF.

The chain carries TRBV9 and TRBJ2-3; 7 nucleotides match TRBD2. V lost 0 bases, J lost 2 bases, and 6 bases stayed unmatched. CDR1 and CDR2 (germline): SGDLS, YYNGEE. The CDR3 loop spans 16 amino acids. CDR3 residues: CASSVGMGLPTDTQYF. CDR3 bases: TGTGCCAGCAGCGTAGGGATGGGACTACCCACAGATACGCAGTATTTT.

The chain employs TRBV5-6 and TRBJ1-1; no firm D call. From germline, CDR1 is SGHDT and CDR2 YYEEEE. V gave up 6 bases and J gave up 6 bases, with 15 bases separating them. The length of the CDR3 is 13 residues. DNA for the CDR3: TGTGCCAGCACCCCCTTGGGTGCAGCTGAAGCTTTCTTT. This sequence encodes CASTPLGAAEAFF.

The chain couples TRBV6-1 to TRBJ2-7, with D unresolved. The CDR3 totals 13 residues. CDR1 and CDR2 (germline): MNHNS, SASEGT. The germline V and J ends were trimmed by 4 bases and 0 bases, with 7 bases remaining between them. CDR3 DNA sequence: TGTGCCAGCAGTGTCCACCTCTCCTACGAGCAGTACTTC. Its translation is CASSVHLSYEQYF.

This chain links TRBV29-1 with TRBJ1-2, with D tentatively TRBD1 (6 bases). Looked up from germline, CDR1 is SQVTM and CDR2 is ANQGSEA. CDR3 length equals 15 residues. V was pared by 2 bases and J by 8 bases, with 21 bases between. The CDR3 DNA follows: TGCAGCGTTGAACCAGGAGGCAGGGGCATGCTCGGCTACACCTTC. Its translation is CSVEPGGRGMLGYTF. Using reference TRBV29-1 and TRBJ1-2 for the parts outside the CDR3, the full variable domain is SAVISQKPSRDICQRGTSLTIQCQVDSQVTMMFWYRQQPGQSLTLIATANQGSEATYESGFVIDKFPISRPNLTFSTLTVSNMSPEDSSIYLCSVEPGGRGMLGYTFGSGTRLTVV.

This chain links TRBV13 with TRBJ1-1; D gene ambiguous. Trimming left V 5 bases short and J 8 bases short, with 6 bases between. The length of the CDR3 is 10 residues. Germline V lookup: CDR1 PRHDT, CDR2 FYEKMQ (reference sequence). The CDR3 DNA reads TGTGCCAGCAGCCGACAAGAAGCTTTCTTT. Encoded protein: CASSRQEAFF.